The rows below give T cell receptor beta chains drawn from one sample of a study of blood T cell repertoires in COVID-19. The table came from immunoSEQ multiplex PCR; TCRdb's copy has only in-frame clones and leaves some out. The sample records fewer than 100,000 clones, roughly 87% being singletons. Input material: peripheral blood. The source is a woman older than 75 with acute or convalescent COVID-19. Each CDR3 is given with its conserved first and last residue. Fields, in order: CDR3 protein, CDR3 DNA, J gene, D gene, V gene, clone size. D genes are given only for firm matches. Size values are once, few and many counts, or a class for expanded clones, and some rows have none.

CDR3: CASRAPGQRQETQYF
DNA: TGTGCCAGCAGGGCCCCGGGACAGCGTCAAGAGACCCAGTACTTC
J: TRBJ2-5
D: TRBD1
V: TRBV27
size: NA

CDR3: CASSQVPGTSADTQYF
DNA: TGCGCCAGCAGCCAAGTCCCAGGGACTAGCGCAGATACGCAGTATTTT
J: TRBJ2-3
D: TRBD2
V: TRBV4-1
size: NA

CDR3: CASSPESSYNSPLHF
DNA: TGTGCCAGCAGCCCCGAGAGCTCCTATAATTCACCCCTCCACTTT
J: TRBJ1-6
D: NA
V: TRBV7-9
size: NA

CDR3: CASSLVLAGDTQYF
DNA: TGTGCCAGCAGCCTCGTCTTAGCGGGGGATACGCAGTATTTT
J: TRBJ2-3
D: TRBD2
V: TRBV7-3
size: NA

CDR3: CASTDLGTPVNLNGNQPQHF
DNA: TGCGCCAGCACCGACCTAGGAACACCGGTGAATTTGAATGGCAATCAGCCCCAGCATTTT
J: TRBJ1-5
D: NA
V: TRBV5-1
size: NA

CDR3: CASRPAGSGKETQYF
DNA: TGTGCCAGCAGACCCGCGGGATCCGGGAAGGAGACCCAGTACTTC
J: TRBJ2-5
D: NA
V: TRBV5-4
size: NA

CDR3: CASSSQGAIANYGYTF
DNA: TGTGCCAGCAGCTCACAGGGGGCCATAGCTAACTATGGCTACACCTTC
J: TRBJ1-2
D: TRBD1
V: TRBV7-2
size: NA

CDR3: CASSIDAGEAFF
DNA: TGTGCCAGTAGTATAGATGCGGGAGAAGCTTTCTTT
J: TRBJ1-1
D: NA
V: TRBV19
size: NA

CDR3: CASSWDLETQYF
DNA: TGTGCCAGCAGCTGGGACTTGGAGACCCAGTACTTC
J: TRBJ2-5
D: NA
V: TRBV6-5
size: once

CDR3: CASSGRGSSYNEQFF
DNA: TGTGCCAGCAGCGGGAGGGGGAGCTCCTACAATGAGCAGTTCTTC
J: TRBJ2-1
D: NA
V: TRBV7-3
size: NA

CDR3: CASSLEPARSRGYTF
DNA: TGTGCCAGCAGCCTGGAGCCGGCTAGATCCCGGGGCTACACCTTC
J: TRBJ1-2
D: NA
V: TRBV14
size: NA

CDR3: CASSIGDRVGTYEQYF
DNA: TGTGCCAGTAGTATTGGGGACAGGGTCGGTACCTACGAGCAGTACTTC
J: TRBJ2-7
D: TRBD1
V: TRBV19
size: NA

CDR3: CASSRQVDMNTEAFF
DNA: TGTGCCAGCAGCCGGCAAGTGGACATGAACACTGAAGCTTTCTTT
J: TRBJ1-1
D: NA
V: TRBV5-4
size: NA

CDR3: CASSRQATNTEAFF
DNA: TGTGCCAGCTCACGACAGGCCACGAACACTGAAGCTTTCTTT
J: TRBJ1-1
D: NA
V: TRBV18
size: NA

CDR3: CASSLQGPGGRSEAFF
DNA: TGTGCCAGCAGCTTACAAGGGCCAGGGGGGAGATCTGAAGCTTTCTTT
J: TRBJ1-1
D: TRBD1
V: TRBV11-2
size: NA

CDR3: CASSHGDNPYEQYF
DNA: TGTGCCAGCAGCCATGGGGACAATCCCTACGAGCAGTACTTC
J: TRBJ2-7
D: NA
V: TRBV4-2
size: NA

CDR3: CAWSGVNTEAFF
DNA: TGTGCCTGGAGTGGAGTGAACACTGAAGCTTTCTTT
J: TRBJ1-1
D: NA
V: TRBV30
size: NA

CDR3: CASSPHAGGETQYF
DNA: TGTGCCAGCAGCCCCCACGCGGGGGGGGAGACCCAGTACTTC
J: TRBJ2-5
D: TRBD2
V: TRBV7-8
size: NA

CDR3: CASSQDPRGGTYNEQFF
DNA: TGCGCCAGCAGCCAAGATCCGCGGGGGGGAACCTACAATGAGCAGTTCTTC
J: TRBJ2-1
D: TRBD2
V: TRBV4-3
size: NA

CDR3: CAWSGGLATDTQYF
DNA: TGTGCCTGGAGTGGGGGACTAGCCACAGATACGCAGTATTTT
J: TRBJ2-3
D: TRBD2
V: TRBV30
size: NA

CDR3: CASSQQGEWYNEQFF
DNA: TGTGCCAGCTCACAACAGGGAGAGTGGTACAATGAGCAGTTCTTC
J: TRBJ2-1
D: NA
V: TRBV18
size: NA

CDR3: CASSLAGTDTQYF
DNA: TGCGCCAGCAGCTTGGCGGGGACAGATACGCAGTATTTT
J: TRBJ2-3
D: NA
V: TRBV5-1
size: few

CDR3: CASSPRQGGIVEKLFF
DNA: TGCGCCAGCAGCCCCCGACAGGGGGGTATTGTTGAAAAACTGTTTTTT
J: TRBJ1-4
D: TRBD1
V: TRBV5-1
size: NA

CDR3: CASSSGGNTEAFF
DNA: TGTGCCAGCAGTTCAGGAGGGAACACTGAAGCTTTCTTT
J: TRBJ1-1
D: NA
V: TRBV12-3/TRBV12-4
size: NA

CDR3: CASSPGGTDTGELFF
DNA: TGTGCCAGCTCACCGGGAGGGACGGACACCGGGGAGCTGTTTTTT
J: TRBJ2-2
D: TRBD2
V: TRBV18
size: NA

CDR3: CASSAGQRNTEAFF
DNA: TGTGCCAGCAGCGCGGGACAGAGGAACACTGAAGCTTTCTTT
J: TRBJ1-1
D: TRBD1
V: TRBV9
size: NA

CDR3: CASSQAGTGVFYGYTF
DNA: TGTGCCAGCAGCCAAGCCGGGACAGGGGTGTTCTATGGCTACACCTTC
J: TRBJ1-2
D: TRBD1
V: TRBV3-1/TRBV3-2
size: NA

CDR3: CSAKRDYEQYF
DNA: TGCAGTGCTAAACGGGACTACGAGCAGTACTTC
J: TRBJ2-7
D: NA
V: TRBV20-1
size: NA

CDR3: CSVLGTYTGELFF
DNA: TGCAGCGTTCTGGGGACTTACACGGGGGAGCTGTTTTTT
J: TRBJ2-2
D: NA
V: TRBV29-1
size: NA

CDR3: CASSLTSGPGELFF
DNA: TGTGCCAGCAGCCTGACTAGCGGTCCCGGGGAGCTGTTTTTT
J: TRBJ2-2
D: TRBD2
V: TRBV11-3
size: few

CDR3: CASSKDRVWGTEAFF
DNA: TGTGCCAGTAGTAAGGACAGGGTTTGGGGCACTGAAGCTTTCTTT
J: TRBJ1-1
D: TRBD1
V: TRBV19
size: NA

CDR3: CASSASPLGGNTIYF
DNA: TGTGCCAGCAGCGCAAGCCCCCTAGGTGGAAACACCATATATTTT
J: TRBJ1-3
D: NA
V: TRBV9
size: NA

CDR3: CASSSITGTGELFF
DNA: TGTGCCAGCAGCTCGATTACAGGCACGGGGGAGCTGTTTTTT
J: TRBJ2-2
D: NA
V: TRBV11-2
size: NA